Presented here are 4 T cell receptor beta chains from one specimen sequenced in a study of cytomegalovirus exposure and HLA in healthy donors. The PCR contained 60 Vbeta and 13 Jbeta primers. Repertoires were generated with immunoSEQ multiplex PCR, while TCRdb's copy carries only in-frame clones and drops some. The table shows about 250,000 clones, with 80% occurring only once. Source material: PBMCs. The receptors shown here come from a girl aged 2 to 9 in good health and CMV-seronegative.

This chain uses TRBV5-4 with TRBJ2-7, with 15 bases identical to TRBD2. The CDR3 length is 17 residues. Germline CDR1 SGHNT, CDR2 YYREEE (reference sequence). Unmatched junction bases numbered 9, after V lost 4 bases and J lost 4 bases. CDR3 in DNA: TGTGCCAGCAGCCAGCCGGGACTAGCGGGAGGAACGTACGAGCAGTACTTC. Its protein is CASSQPGLAGGTYEQYF.

This clone was picked up a small number of times. The rearrangement uses TRBV6-5 and TRBJ1-5; 8 bases line up with TRBD1. CDR3 length equals 14 residues. Unmatched junction bases numbered 4, after V lost 6 bases and J lost 3 bases. CDR1 is MNHEY and CDR2 is SVGAGI in the germline V gene. This chain's CDR3 is CASSRTGNNQPQHF. For the CDR3, the DNA is TGTGCCAGCAGCCGGACAGGGAACAATCAGCCCCAGCATTTT.

The chain has TRBV5-4 and TRBJ2-7; D is unclear. The CDR3 spans 14 residues. V was pared by 6 bases and J by 3 bases, with 16 bases between. Germline V gives CDR1 SGHNT, CDR2 YYREEE (reference sequence). The CDR3 sequence is CASKLRGLSYEQYF. In nucleotides, the CDR3 is TGTGCCAGCAAGCTACGAGGCCTCAGCTACGAGCAGTACTTC.

The genes are TRBV18 and TRBJ2-7; D possibly corresponds to TRBD1 (6 bases). V shed 3 bases and J shed 1 base, with 13 bases lying between them. Germline values: CDR1 KGHSH, CDR2 LQKENI. This CDR3 contains 15 residues. CDR3 amino acids: CASSPTGQLSYEQYF. The DNA of the CDR3 is TGTGCCAGCTCACCGACAGGACAGTTATCCTACGAGCAGTACTTC.